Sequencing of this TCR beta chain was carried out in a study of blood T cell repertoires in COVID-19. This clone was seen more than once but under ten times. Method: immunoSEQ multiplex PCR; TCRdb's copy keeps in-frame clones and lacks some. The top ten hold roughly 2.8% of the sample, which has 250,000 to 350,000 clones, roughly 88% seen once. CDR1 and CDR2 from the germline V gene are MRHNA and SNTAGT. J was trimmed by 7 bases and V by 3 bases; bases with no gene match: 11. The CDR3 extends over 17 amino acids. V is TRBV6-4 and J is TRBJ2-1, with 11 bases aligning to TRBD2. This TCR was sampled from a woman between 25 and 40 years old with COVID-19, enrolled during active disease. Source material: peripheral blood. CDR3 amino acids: CASSDSGTSGDMNEQFF. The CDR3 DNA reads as TGTGCCAGCAGTGATTCCGGGACTAGCGGTGATATGAATGAGCAGTTCTTC.